The source of this TCR beta chain is a study of CD4 T cells in relation to SARS-CoV-2 and coronaviruses. Clones were read by immunoSEQ multiplex PCR, and TCRdb kept only the in-frame ones, dropping some. The sample carries some 45,000 clones, over 75% recorded once. On this clone: Its antigen is currently unknown.

This CDR3 is built from 11 residues. The V gene lost 3 bases and the J gene lost 5 bases, with 5 bases spanning the gap. The germline V gene encodes CDR1 LNHDA and CDR2 SQIVND (reference sequence). Over 80,000 naive or memory CD4+ cells were cultured with CEF peptides for more than nine days. Study-level findings and limits: Around two thirds of donors had memory CD4+ clonotypes crossrecognizing SARS-CoV-2 and common cold coronavirus spike.

The V gene is TRBV19, the J gene TRBJ2-7; D gene uncertain. Sequenced sample: naive CD4+ T cells from PBMCs, cultured in vitro. Specified subset: naive CD4+ T cells isolated by negative enrichment. The clonotype comes from an adult with COVID-19. The CDR3 is CASSIADEQYF. In nucleotides, the CDR3 is TGTGCCAGTAGTATTGCAGACGAGCAGTACTTC.